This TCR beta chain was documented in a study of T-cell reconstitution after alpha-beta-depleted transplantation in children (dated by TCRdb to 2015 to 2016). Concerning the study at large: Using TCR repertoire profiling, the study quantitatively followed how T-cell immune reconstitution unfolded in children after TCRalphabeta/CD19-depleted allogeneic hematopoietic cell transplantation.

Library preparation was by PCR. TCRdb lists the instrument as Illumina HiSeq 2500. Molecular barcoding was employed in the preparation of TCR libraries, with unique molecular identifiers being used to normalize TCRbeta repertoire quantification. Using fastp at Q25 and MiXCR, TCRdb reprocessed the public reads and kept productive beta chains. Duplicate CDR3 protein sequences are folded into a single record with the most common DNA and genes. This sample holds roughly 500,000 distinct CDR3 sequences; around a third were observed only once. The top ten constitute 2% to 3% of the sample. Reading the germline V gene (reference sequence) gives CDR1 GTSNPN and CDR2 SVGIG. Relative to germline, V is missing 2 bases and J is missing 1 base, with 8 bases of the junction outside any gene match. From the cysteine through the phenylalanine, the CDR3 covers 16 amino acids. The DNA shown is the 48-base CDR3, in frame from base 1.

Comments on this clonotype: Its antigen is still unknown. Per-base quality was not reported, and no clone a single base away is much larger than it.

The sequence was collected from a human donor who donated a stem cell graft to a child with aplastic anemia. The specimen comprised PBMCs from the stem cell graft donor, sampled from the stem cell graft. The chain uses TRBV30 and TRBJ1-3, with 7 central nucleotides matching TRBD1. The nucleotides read TGTGCCTGGAGTCCACAGGGACAGCCTTCTGGAAACACCATATATTTT. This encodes CAWSPQGQPSGNTIYF.